This T cell receptor beta chain comes out of a study of T cell responses to AZD1222 COVID-19 vaccine. General study results and limits: Among those given AZD1222, only 5 to 7 were seropositive at baseline. Spike-specific TCRs gained breadth and depth after people received two AZD1222 doses. It should be noted that donors were predominantly white British and more often female, and clonal diversity was possibly underestimated. Targeting of unmutated variant regions was reportedly seen in nearly half of spike-specific TCRs.

Worth noting for this clone: Its antigen is not known.

The CDR3 has 15 residues. Germline V CDR1 and CDR2: SGHKS, YYEKEE (reference sequence). The trim removed 3 bases at V and 0 bases at J, leaving 3 bases unmatched. Clones were read by immunoSEQ multiplex PCR, and TCRdb kept only the in-frame ones, dropping some. There are nearly 90,000 clones in the sample; 88% occur only once, and approximately 10% lies in the top ten. The chain is built from TRBV5-5 and TRBJ1-3; 7 bases are a match to TRBD1. The sample was peripheral blood, taken on day 0 of MenACWY control vaccination. This TCR derives from an adult in good health. The CDR3 reads CASSSDRNSGNTIYF. As DNA, the CDR3 is TGTGCCAGCAGCTCGGACAGGAACTCTGGAAACACCATATATTTT.